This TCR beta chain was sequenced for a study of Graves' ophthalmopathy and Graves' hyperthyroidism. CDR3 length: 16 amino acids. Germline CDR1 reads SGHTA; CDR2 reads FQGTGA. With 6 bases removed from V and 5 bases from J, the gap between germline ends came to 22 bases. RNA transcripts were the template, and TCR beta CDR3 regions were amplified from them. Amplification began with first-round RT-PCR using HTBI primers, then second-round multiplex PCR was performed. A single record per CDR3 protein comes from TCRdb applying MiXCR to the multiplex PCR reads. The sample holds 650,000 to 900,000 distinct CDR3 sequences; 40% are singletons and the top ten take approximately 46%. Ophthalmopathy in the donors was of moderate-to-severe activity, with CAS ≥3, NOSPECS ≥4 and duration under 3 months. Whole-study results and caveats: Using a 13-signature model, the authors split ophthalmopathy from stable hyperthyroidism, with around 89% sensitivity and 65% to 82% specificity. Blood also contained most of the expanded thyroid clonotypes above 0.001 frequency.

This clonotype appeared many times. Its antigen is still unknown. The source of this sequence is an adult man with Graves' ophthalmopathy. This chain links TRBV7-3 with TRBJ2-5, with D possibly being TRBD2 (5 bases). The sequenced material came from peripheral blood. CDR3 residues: CASSPSAGVLRETQYF. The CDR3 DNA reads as TGTGCCAGCAGTCCAAGTGCGGGTGTCCTGAGGGAGACCCAGTACTTC.